This entry describes one TCR beta chain. The data were taken from a study of blood T cell repertoires in COVID-19. Assay: immunoSEQ multiplex PCR; the TCRdb copy retains only in-frame clones and omits some. The table lists around 200,000 clones, approximately 84% of them singletons, with 4.4% in the top ten. Germline V gene sequence: CDR1 GTSNPN, CDR2 SVGIG (reference sequence). The CDR3 consists of 14 residues. The V end was cut by 0 bases, the J end by 5 bases, with 14 bases between. The sequenced sample consisted of peripheral blood. This rearrangement joins TRBV30 to TRBJ2-7; a weak D match, TRBD2 (6 bases). This TCR derives from a man in his fifties or sixties with active or convalescent COVID-19. This CDR3 reads CAWSVWQGGHEQYF. In nucleotides, the CDR3 is TGTGCCTGGAGTGTATGGCAGGGAGGCCACGAGCAGTACTTC.